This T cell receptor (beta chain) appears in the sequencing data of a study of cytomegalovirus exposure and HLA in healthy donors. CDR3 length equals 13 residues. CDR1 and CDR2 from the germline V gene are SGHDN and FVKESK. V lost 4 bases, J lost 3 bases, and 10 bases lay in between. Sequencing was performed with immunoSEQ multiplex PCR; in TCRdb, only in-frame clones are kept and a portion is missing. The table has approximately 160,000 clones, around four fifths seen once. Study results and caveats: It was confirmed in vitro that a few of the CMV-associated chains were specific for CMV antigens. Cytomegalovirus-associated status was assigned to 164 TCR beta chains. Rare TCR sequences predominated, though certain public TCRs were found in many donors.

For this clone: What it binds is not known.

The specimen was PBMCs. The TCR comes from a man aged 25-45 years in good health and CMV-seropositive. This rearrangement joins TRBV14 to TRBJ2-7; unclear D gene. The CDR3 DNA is TGTGCCAGCAGCCCTCAGGTTTACTACGAGCAGTACTTC. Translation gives CASSPQVYYEQYF.